This T cell receptor (beta chain) came from a study of early stage breast cancer tumors. Whole-study context: Of some 17 invasive breast tumors, about a dozen were hormone receptor-positive, HER2-negative.

General study findings and limits: Tumors had approximately 2.5-fold higher T cell density and higher clonality than adjacent normal breast tissue. Blood repertoires resembled normal breast more than tumor. Commonly generated sequences made up most enriched TCRB sequences shared between patients.

TCRdb's table, derived via immunoSEQ multiplex PCR, lists solely in-frame clones and lacks some. The data show around 53,000 clones, just over 90% seen once. Regarding this clone: Its antigen is unknown.

The CDR3 extends over 10 amino acids. The clonotype was recovered from a person in their 70s with breast cancer. The sample taken for sequencing was blood. V is TRBV21-1 and J is TRBJ1-5. TRBV21-1 is noted as a pseudogene. Written as DNA, the CDR3 is TGTGCCAGCATAAATCAGCCCCAGCATTTT. This encodes CASINQPQHF.